Below, 20 T cell receptor beta chains from the same sample are listed, as sequenced in a study of CD8 T cells in Susac syndrome. Random hexamers were used to reverse transcribe 0.5 to 1 ug of RNA. TCRdb ran MiXCR on the immunoSEQ multiplex PCR reads and lists one entry per CDR3 protein. The sample carries about 140,000 distinct CDR3 sequences, roughly 94% recorded once. Sequenced sample: CD8+ T cells from PBMCs. These receptors all stem from a human donor with Susac syndrome.

The rearrangement links TRBV12-3 or TRBV12-4 to TRBJ1-1; D remains ambiguous. CDR3 length: 14 amino acids. Deletions cut 3 bases from V and 1 base from J, with 9 bases between. CDR3 in amino acids: CASSFHTKNTEAFF. CDR3 sequence (DNA): TGTGCCAGCAGTTTTCATACTAAGAACACTGAAGCTTTCTTT.

V usage is TRBV12-3 or TRBV12-4 and J usage is TRBJ1-5; 10 nucleotides agree with TRBD1. V was pared by 6 bases and J by 6 bases, with 5 bases of the junction left unmatched. The CDR3 length is 14 residues. The CDR3 DNA reads TGTGCCAGCAGCGATGGACAGGGGGTTCAGCCCCAGCATTTT. Translation: CASSDGQGVQPQHF.

The V and J genes are TRBV9 and TRBJ2-5; the D gene is possibly TRBD2 (5 bases). The germline V gene encodes CDR1 SGDLS and CDR2 YYNGEE. With 4 bases removed from V and 5 bases from J, the gap between germline ends came to 9 bases. The CDR3 runs to 12 residues. The CDR3 loop reads CASSRGRETQYF. As DNA, the CDR3 is TGTGCCAGCAGCCGCGGGCGGGAGACCCAGTACTTC.

The chain links TRBV9 to TRBJ2-1; 8 bases match TRBD2. The CDR3 totals 14 residues. V was clipped by 4 bases and J by 6 bases; unmatched bases: 6. The germline V gene has CDR1 SGDLS and CDR2 YYNGEE. This chain's CDR3 is CASSPIGGGNEQFF. The CDR3 coding sequence is TGTGCCAGCAGCCCCATCGGGGGGGGCAATGAGCAGTTCTTC.

The chain recombines TRBV4-1 with TRBJ2-5; D unresolved. V was clipped by 8 bases and J by 5 bases, with 18 bases between them. The CDR3 runs 14 residues. The germline gives CDR1 MGHRA, CDR2 YSYEKL. The CDR3 region is CASCAGPSGETQYF. The CDR3 bases are TGCGCCAGCTGTGCCGGGCCCTCCGGGGAGACCCAGTACTTC.

CDR3 nucleotide sequence: TGTGCCAGTAGTATCTCCGGCTCGAACACCGGGGAGCTGTTTTTT. This translates into CASSISGSNTGELFF. The chain carries TRBV19 and TRBJ2-2, with D unclear. The CDR3 is 15 residues long. The germline V and J ends were trimmed by 3 bases and 0 bases, with 8 bases remaining between them. Germline loops: CDR1 LNHDA, CDR2 SQIVND (reference sequence). Variable domain in full (rest from reference TRBV19 and TRBJ2-2): DGGITQSPKYLFRKEGQNVTLSCEQNLNHDAMYWYRQDPGQGLRLIYYSQIVNDFQKGDIAEGYSVSREKKESFPLTVTSAQKNPTAFYLCASSISGSNTGELFFGEGSRLTVL.

CDR3 sequence (DNA): TGTGCCAGCAGCTCGGACAGCCACGAGCAGTACTTC. Its protein is CASSSDSHEQYF. The chain joins TRBV6-5 to TRBJ2-7; a possible D gene is TRBD1 (6 bases). Trimming stripped 6 bases from V and 5 bases from J, with 11 bases between. The germline CDR1 and CDR2 sequences are MNHEY and SVGAGI. The CDR3 covers 12 residues.

V is TRBV7-9 and J is TRBJ2-2; D is perhaps TRBD2 (5 bases). Trimming took 7 bases from V and 6 from J, leaving 9 bases between them. The germline CDR1 and CDR2 sequences are SEHNR and FQNEAQ (reference sequence). The CDR3 spans 12 residues. CDR3 loop: CASIAGPGELFF. CDR3 DNA sequence: TGTGCCAGCATCGCGGGCCCCGGGGAGCTGTTTTTT. Combining the CDR3 with reference TRBV7-9 and TRBJ2-2 gives the whole variable domain DTGVSQNPRHKITKRGQNVTFRCDPISEHNRLYWYRQTLGQGPEFLTYFQNEAQLEKSRLLSDRFSAERPKGSFSTLEIQRTEQGDSAMYLCASIAGPGELFFGEGSRLTVL.

The chain uses TRBV12-3 or TRBV12-4 and TRBJ2-1; D might be TRBD2 (6 bases). This CDR3 region has 14 residues. V was clipped by 2 bases and J by 8 bases, with 13 bases between them. CDR3: CASSLKAGFDEQFF. The CDR3 DNA reads TGTGCCAGCAGTTTAAAGGCGGGATTCGATGAGCAGTTCTTC.

This chain links TRBV9 with TRBJ2-3; 8 nucleotides align to TRBD2. The V gene end was trimmed by 3 bases and the J gene end by 5 bases; junction bases not matched to a gene: 8. This CDR3 is 15 amino acids long. CDR1 and CDR2 from the germline V gene are SGDLS and YYNGEE. Here the CDR3 reads CASSATTSDGDTQYF. The CDR3 bases are TGTGCCAGCAGCGCGACGACTAGCGACGGAGATACGCAGTATTTT.

The V gene is TRBV6-5, the J gene TRBJ2-4; no definite D call. The CDR3 totals 14 residues. The V gene lost 5 bases and the J gene lost 7 bases, with 15 bases spanning the gap. Germline values: CDR1 MNHEY, CDR2 SVGAGI. The CDR3 DNA is TGTGCCAGCAGTACCGAAGGCCTTGGGAACATTCAGTACTTC. Translating it yields CASSTEGLGNIQYF.

This clonotype has a single count. The rearrangement links TRBV5-4 to TRBJ2-3; D ambiguous. Germline V CDR1 and CDR2: SGHNT, YYREEE (reference sequence). The CDR3 has 14 residues. Trimming left V 1 base short and J 4 bases short, with 10 bases between. The CDR3 protein is CASSLRKVADTQYF. The CDR3 DNA follows: TGTGCCAGCAGCTTGAGGAAGGTTGCAGATACGCAGTATTTT.

The rearrangement joins TRBV15 to TRBJ1-4; D gene uncertain. This CDR3 comprises 17 residues. Trimming removed 2 bases from V and 8 bases from J, with 21 bases in between. From germline, CDR1 is LNHNV and CDR2 YYDKDF (reference sequence). The CDR3 DNA follows: TGTGCCACCAGCAGATCCCTGGGTCTACTAAAGCCAGAAAAACTGTTTTTT. Its protein product is CATSRSLGLLKPEKLFF.

The DNA of the CDR3 is TGTGCCAGCAGTTTAGCGGAACCAATCTACAATGAGCAGTTCTTC. This translates into CASSLAEPIYNEQFF. J is TRBJ2-1 and V is TRBV12-3 or TRBV12-4, with D unresolved. The length of the CDR3 is 15 residues. V lost 0 bases to trimming and J lost 3 bases, with 9 bases between them.

The chain uses TRBV18 and TRBJ2-5; TRBD1 aligns across 8 bases. Germline CDR1 reads KGHSH; CDR2 reads LQKENI. The CDR3 spans 15 residues. With 0 bases clipped from V and 4 bases from J, the junction kept 4 bases outside the gene matches. The CDR3 sequence is CASSPPQGARETQYF. DNA of the CDR3: TGTGCCAGCTCACCACCCCAGGGGGCGAGAGAGACCCAGTACTTC.

This clonotype was seen a single time. This chain connects TRBV2 to TRBJ2-3; 7 bases map to TRBD2. This CDR3 has 15 residues. Looked up from germline, CDR1 is SNHLY and CDR2 is FYNNEI. Losses at the gene ends were 0 bases for V and 4 bases for J; bases not matched to a gene: 4. The CDR3 here is CASSEAGGRSDTQYF. For the CDR3, the DNA is TGTGCCAGCAGTGAAGCGGGAGGGCGGTCAGATACGCAGTATTTT.

This chain uses TRBV9 with TRBJ1-3; no clear D. This CDR3 region has 15 residues. The V and J ends lost 0 bases and 2 bases respectively, with 9 bases between them. Germline values: CDR1 SGDLS, CDR2 YYNGEE. This chain's CDR3 is CASSVDEAPGNTIYF. In nucleotides, the CDR3 is TGTGCCAGCAGCGTAGACGAAGCCCCTGGAAACACCATATATTTT. Full variable domain (rest looked up from reference TRBV9 and TRBJ1-3): DSGVTQTPKHLITATGQRVTLRCSPRSGDLSVYWYQQSLDQGLQFLIQYYNGEERAKGNILERFSAQQFPDLHSELNLSSLELGDSALYFCASSVDEAPGNTIYFGEGSWLTVV.

The gene calls are TRBV3-1 and TRBJ1-5; D uncertain. The CDR3 loop spans 16 amino acids. V was shortened by 0 bases and J by 2 bases, with 11 bases between the two germline ends. CDR1 is LGHDT and CDR2 is YNNKEL in the germline V gene (reference sequence). The CDR3 sequence: CASSQDSGGGNQPQHF. CDR3 sequence (DNA): TGTGCCAGCAGCCAAGATTCGGGAGGCGGCAATCAGCCCCAGCATTTT.

The rearrangement joins TRBV12-3 or TRBV12-4 to TRBJ2-1; possible D gene TRBD2, 6 bases. CDR3 length: 14 amino acids. V was pared by 2 bases and J by 7 bases, with 12 bases between. CDR3 DNA sequence: TGTGCCAGCAGTTTATCGTTGGGGAGGAATGAGCAGTTCTTC. It encodes CASSLSLGRNEQFF.

This chain uses TRBV12-3 or TRBV12-4 with TRBJ1-2, with D perhaps TRBD1 (5 bases). The length of the CDR3 is 13 residues. With 3 bases removed from V and 8 bases from J, the gap between germline ends came to 13 bases. The CDR3 region is CASSLKGVEGYTF. In DNA, the CDR3 is TGTGCCAGCAGTTTGAAAGGGGTTGAGGGCTACACCTTC.